This is a list of T cell receptor beta chains from one sample in a study of sequential checkpoint blockade in melanoma. The assay was immunoSEQ multiplex PCR, and TCRdb's table has in-frame clones only and misses some. This sample has 35,000 to 40,000 clones, with approximately 30% found just once. Sequenced here: tumor tissue (inferred from file names), sampled from a patient given nivolumab and ipilimumab in sequence. The source of these receptors is a human donor with melanoma. CDR3s include the opening cysteine and the closing phenylalanine or tryptophan. D genes are given only for firm matches. Size tells how often a clone was seen (once, few, many) or the class of an expanded clone, and some rows leave it out.

clone size	V gene	D gene	J gene	CDR3 protein	CDR3 DNA
.	TRBV28	.	TRBJ1-2	CASSFLSGGHYGYTF	TGTGCCAGCAGTTTCCTATCGGGAGGGCACTATGGCTACACCTTC
once	TRBV19	.	TRBJ1-5	CASSTYRERFNQPQHF	TGTGCCAGTAGTACCTACAGGGAAAGGTTCAATCAGCCCCAGCATTTT
.	TRBV19	.	TRBJ1-1	CASTPGRWTEAFF	TGTGCCAGTACGCCAGGTCGGTGGACTGAAGCTTTCTTT
.	TRBV4-1	.	TRBJ1-5	CASSQDQQTHQPQHF	TGCGCCAGCAGCCAAGATCAACAGACCCATCAGCCCCAGCATTTT
few	TRBV9	TRBD1	TRBJ2-1	CASSFNRDRPYNEQFF	TGTGCCAGCAGTTTTAACCGGGACAGGCCTTACAATGAGCAGTTCTTC
.	TRBV19	TRBD2	TRBJ2-1	CASTLIAGGPGGGNEQFF	TGTGCCAGTACCTTAATAGCGGGAGGGCCAGGGGGTGGTAATGAGCAGTTCTTC
.	TRBV11-3	TRBD2	TRBJ2-3	CASSFSGGSTDTQYF	TGTGCCAGCAGCTTCAGCGGGGGAAGCACAGATACGCAGTATTTT
many	TRBV28	.	TRBJ2-3	CASSLTLATDTQYF	TGTGCCAGCAGTTTAACGCTAGCAACAGATACGCAGTATTTT
.	TRBV7-2	.	TRBJ1-1	CASSPRPDAEAFF	TGTGCCAGCAGCCCCCGACCTGACGCTGAAGCTTTCTTT
.	TRBV5-1	.	TRBJ2-3	CASSLDLGTDTQYF	TGCGCCAGCAGCTTGGACTTAGGGACAGATACGCAGTATTTT
few	TRBV30	TRBD1	TRBJ1-2	CAWSADRAVYGYTF	TGTGCCTGGAGTGCCGACAGGGCCGTCTATGGCTACACCTTC
.	TRBV12-5	.	TRBJ2-1	CAGKRDSYNEQFF	TGTGCCGGAAAACGGGACTCCTACAATGAGCAGTTCTTC
.	TRBV19	.	TRBJ1-2	CASIGQTNYGYTF	TGTGCCAGTATAGGCCAGACCAACTATGGCTACACCTTC
.	TRBV5-1	.	TRBJ2-5	CASSLSLGQQETQYF	TGCGCCAGCAGCTTGTCACTAGGGCAGCAAGAGACCCAGTACTTC
few	TRBV7-2	TRBD1	TRBJ1-1	CASSTGQGVEAFF	TGTGCCAGCAGTACAGGACAGGGTGTTGAAGCTTTCTTT
.	TRBV19	.	TRBJ2-2	CASSIAQVNTGELFF	TGTGCCAGTAGTATAGCACAGGTTAACACCGGGGAGCTGTTTTTT
.	TRBV30	TRBD2	TRBJ2-1	CAWRERGSSYNEQFF	TGTGCCTGGAGGGAGCGGGGCTCCTCCTACAATGAGCAGTTCTTC
.	TRBV18	TRBD1	TRBJ1-2	CASSETQVDRDGGYTF	TGTGCCAGCTCCGAAACCCAGGTCGACAGGGACGGCGGCTACACCTTC
.	TRBV30	.	TRBJ1-6	CAWSVSDWGPSKFESSYNSPLHF	TGTGCCTGGAGTGTGTCTGATTGGGGGCCATCAAAATTCGAAAGCTCCTATAATTCACCCCTCCACTTT
.	TRBV6-8	TRBD2	TRBJ2-7	CASSLGTSGSLHEQYF	TGTGCCAGCAGTCTTGGGACTAGCGGGAGTCTCCACGAGCAGTACTTC
.	TRBV14	.	TRBJ2-1	CASSQAGFYNEQFF	TGTGCCAGCAGCCAGGCGGGTTTCTACAATGAGCAGTTCTTC
.	TRBV5-1	TRBD2	TRBJ2-2	CASSSSGGLTGELFF	TGCGCCAGCAGCTCTAGCGGGGGGCTCACCGGGGAGCTGTTTTTT
.	TRBV6-8	.	TRBJ1-6	CASSYSRQGNSPLHF	TGTGCCAGCAGTTACTCTCGGCAGGGAAATTCACCCCTCCACTTT
.	TRBV30	.	TRBJ1-2	CAWMGDNYGYTF	TGTGCCTGGATGGGGGATAACTATGGCTACACCTTC
.	TRBV5-1	TRBD1	TRBJ1-2	CASSQKTGGDGYTF	TGCGCCAGCAGCCAAAAGACAGGGGGAGATGGCTACACCTTC
.	TRBV28	.	TRBJ1-2	CASSYGGGRGNSGYTF	TGTGCCAGCAGTTATGGGGGTGGCAGGGGAAATAGTGGCTACACCTTC
.	TRBV6-8	TRBD2	TRBJ2-1	CASSRLAGGRDEQFF	TGTGCCAGCAGTCGACTAGCGGGAGGGCGGGATGAGCAGTTCTTC
.	TRBV5-1	TRBD2	TRBJ2-1	CASSLAAGGLFGQFF	TGCGCCAGCAGCTTGGCCGCGGGAGGGCTATTTGGGCAGTTCTTC
.	TRBV6-8	.	TRBJ2-7	CASSSKVRPPTEQYF	TGTGCCAGCAGTTCCAAAGTGCGTCCTCCTACGGAGCAGTACTTC
.	TRBV6-8	.	TRBJ1-1	CASSWGRGRDTEAFF	TGTGCCAGCAGTTGGGGCAGGGGAAGGGACACTGAAGCTTTCTTT
few	TRBV27	.	TRBJ2-1	CASSLSPAAGFYNEQFF	TGTGCCAGCAGTTTAAGTCCGGCAGCGGGTTTTTACAATGAGCAGTTCTTC
few	TRBV23-1	TRBD1	TRBJ2-7	CASRGGTGAYEQYF	TGCGCCAGCAGGGGGGGGACAGGGGCCTACGAGCAGTACTTC
many	TRBV6-8	.	TRBJ1-2	CASSYSRGVGYGYTF	TGTGCCAGCAGTTACTCGCGGGGGGTTGGCTATGGCTACACCTTC
.	TRBV30	TRBD1	TRBJ1-5	CAWSGGQMVDQPQHF	TGTGCCTGGAGTGGGGGACAGATGGTTGATCAGCCCCAGCATTTT
few	TRBV29-1	TRBD1	TRBJ1-2	CSVRQGDYGYTF	TGCAGCGTGAGACAGGGAGACTATGGCTACACCTTC
.	TRBV6-8	TRBD2	TRBJ2-5	CASSPGLAGGVETQYF	TGTGCCAGCAGTCCCGGACTAGCGGGGGGGGTAGAGACCCAGTACTTC
.	TRBV15	TRBD1	TRBJ1-1	CATSRMTGGNTEAFF	TGTGCCACCAGCAGAATGACAGGGGGAAACACTGAAGCTTTCTTT
many	TRBV11-3	TRBD1	TRBJ2-7	CASSQYAAGQGTYEQYF	TGTGCCAGCAGCCAATACGCGGCGGGACAGGGGACCTACGAGCAGTACTTC
few	TRBV23-1	.	TRBJ2-5	CASSQYQDRGETQYF	TGCGCCAGCAGTCAATATCAGGACCGGGGAGAGACCCAGTACTTC
once	TRBV19	.	TRBJ1-1	CASSRKADTEAFF	TGTGCCAGTAGTCGCAAGGCCGACACTGAAGCTTTCTTT
.	TRBV9	.	TRBJ2-7	CASSVSPRGDEQYF	TGTGCCAGCAGCGTGTCCCCGAGGGGCGACGAGCAGTACTTC
.	TRBV6-8	.	TRBJ2-7	CASSYGLSYEQYF	TGTGCCAGCAGTTATGGTCTATCTTACGAGCAGTACTTC
.	TRBV19	.	TRBJ1-4	CASRRQARAGGEKLFF	TGTGCCAGTAGAAGACAGGCGCGGGCCGGCGGTGAAAAACTGTTTTTT